Shown below are 2 T cell receptor beta chains from a single sample sequenced in a study of T-cell reconstitution after alpha-beta-depleted transplantation in children. The authors prepared the TCRbeta library with unique molecular identifiers. TCRdb reprocessed the PCR reads with MiXCR, giving one entry per CDR3 protein. The data show over 450,000 distinct CDR3 sequences, 10% seen once. Sequenced here: PBMCs, sampled before TCRalphabeta/CD19-depleted stem cell transplant. These receptors were collected from a child aged 2-15 years with inherited bone marrow failure, due to receive a stem cell transplant.

In this sample, this clonotype turned up a few times. The rearrangement links TRBV7-2 to TRBJ2-4, with TRBD2 as a possible D gene (5 bases). V shed 1 base and J shed 11 bases, with 12 bases lying between them. CDR3 size: 13 residues. Germline CDR1 SGHTA, CDR2 FQGNSA. The CDR3 reads CASSLESDGVQYF. CDR3 DNA: TGTGCCAGCAGCTTAGAATCCGACGGGGTTCAGTACTTC.

This clonotype has a count of ten or more. The V gene is TRBV29-1, the J gene TRBJ2-1; possible D gene TRBD2, 6 bases. Trimming took 3 bases from V and 2 from J, leaving 14 bases between them. The CDR3 is 15 residues long. Germline values: CDR1 SQVTM, CDR2 ANQGSEA. The CDR3 bases are TGCAGCGTTGACCTCAAGGCGGGACCCTACAATGAGCAGTTCTTC. It encodes CSVDLKAGPYNEQFF.